These 5 T cell receptor beta chains were all obtained from the same sample, sequenced in a study of response to subunit inactivated influenza vaccine. TCRdb recomputed calls from the RT-PCR reads with MiXCR, one row per CDR3 protein. Among about 480,000 distinct CDR3 sequences listed, approximately 13% were seen once. This sample comprised PBMCs from blood, obtained around seven weeks after vaccination. The source of these receptors is a man between 45 and 60 years old who received an inactivated influenza vaccine.

This clonotype was detected ten times or more. The chain is built from TRBV5-1 and TRBJ2-3; TRBD2 matches at 11 bases. Unmatched junction bases numbered 7, after V lost 4 bases and J lost 0 bases. The CDR3 covers 17 residues. Germline V CDR1 and CDR2: SGHRS, YFSETQ. CDR3 sequence (DNA): TGCGCCAGCAGCCGCTCTAGCGGGGGGTCTAGCACAGATACGCAGTATTTT. It is translated as CASSRSSGGSSTDTQYF.

There are a few counts of this clonotype. V usage is TRBV9 and J usage is TRBJ2-2; 12 positions match TRBD1. The CDR3 spans 16 residues. Germline CDR1 reads SGDLS; CDR2 reads YYNGEE. The V segment lost 0 bases and the J segment 7 bases; nucleotides outside the gene matches: 4. This chain's CDR3 is CASSVAGTGGIGELFF. Written as DNA, the CDR3 is TGTGCCAGCAGCGTAGCTGGGACAGGGGGCATCGGGGAGCTGTTTTTT.

A few counts support this clonotype. This chain joins TRBV7-8 and TRBJ2-7; D is possibly TRBD1 (6 bases). V gave up 4 bases and J gave up 2 bases, with 6 bases separating them. The germline CDR1 and CDR2 sequences are SGHVS and FQNEAQ. The CDR3 loop spans 12 amino acids. CDR3 sequence (DNA): TGTGCCAGCAGCTGGACAGCCTACGAGCAGTACTTC. Protein sequence: CASSWTAYEQYF.

This clonotype was seen more than once but under ten times. This chain uses TRBV28 with TRBJ2-4; 8 nucleotides match TRBD2. Germline V lookup: CDR1 MDHEN, CDR2 SYDVKM. This CDR3 has 14 residues. The V segment lost 3 bases and the J segment 9 bases; nucleotides outside the gene matches: 7. CDR3 loop: CASSLGLVGVIQYF. Written as DNA, the CDR3 is TGTGCCAGCAGTTTGGGACTAGTGGGTGTCATTCAGTACTTC.

This clonotype was seen many times. The chain combines TRBV12-3 or TRBV12-4 with TRBJ1-5; possible D gene TRBD1, 5 bases. V lost 3 bases and J 2 bases, leaving 11 bases between the germline ends. The CDR3 length is 15 residues. The CDR3 sequence is CASSFRPRGNQPQHF. In nucleotides, the CDR3 is TGTGCCAGCAGTTTTAGACCCAGGGGCAATCAGCCCCAGCATTTT.